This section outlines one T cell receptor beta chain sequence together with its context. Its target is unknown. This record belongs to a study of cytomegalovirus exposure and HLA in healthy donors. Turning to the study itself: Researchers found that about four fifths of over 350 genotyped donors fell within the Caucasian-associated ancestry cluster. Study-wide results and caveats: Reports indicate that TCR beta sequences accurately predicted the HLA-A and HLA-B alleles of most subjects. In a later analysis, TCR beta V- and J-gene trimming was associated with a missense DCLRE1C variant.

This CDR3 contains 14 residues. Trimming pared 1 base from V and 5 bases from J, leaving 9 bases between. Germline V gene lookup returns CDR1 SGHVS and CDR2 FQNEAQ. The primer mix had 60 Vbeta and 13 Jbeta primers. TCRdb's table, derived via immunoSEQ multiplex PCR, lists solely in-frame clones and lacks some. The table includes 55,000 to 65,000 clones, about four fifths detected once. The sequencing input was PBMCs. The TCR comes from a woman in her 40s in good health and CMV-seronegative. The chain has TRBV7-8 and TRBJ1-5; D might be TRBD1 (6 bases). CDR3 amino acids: CASSLEQGDQPQHF. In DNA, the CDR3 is TGTGCCAGCAGCTTAGAACAGGGAGATCAGCCCCAGCATTTT.